This T cell receptor beta chain was observed in a study of cytomegalovirus exposure and HLA in healthy donors. Study conclusions and caveats: A few CMV-associated chains were confirmed in vitro to be specific for CMV antigens. Among the sequence variants, a highly shared cluster was likely an artifact of sequencing.

A multiplex PCR was run with 60 Vbeta primers and 13 Jbeta primers. In the original workflow: Approximately 9.9 million of some 80 million unique TCR beta chains were shared, per a later count. Profiled with immunoSEQ multiplex PCR; TCRdb holds only in-frame clones, not every one. V and J calls and clone size come straight from that table; D and trimming were deduced from the DNA. The table lists some 95,000 clones, roughly 71% of them singletons. As regards this clone: What it recognizes is unknown.

Germline V gene lookup returns CDR1 SGDLS and CDR2 YYNGEE. Deletions cut 3 bases from V and 11 bases from J, with 17 bases between. The CDR3 has 13 amino acids. V is TRBV9 and J is TRBJ1-1; D may be TRBD1 (5 bases). Sequencing was carried out using PBMCs. This TCR came from a woman aged 40 to 55 in good health and CMV-seronegative. CDR3 sequence reads: CASSATGNSEAFF. The CDR3 DNA reads TGTGCCAGCAGCGCCACAGGTAACTCGGAGGCTTTCTTT. The full variable domain, completed using reference TRBV9 and TRBJ1-1, is DSGVTQTPKHLITATGQRVTLRCSPRSGDLSVYWYQQSLDQGLQFLIQYYNGEERAKGNILERFSAQQFPDLHSELNLSSLELGDSALYFCASSATGNSEAFFGQGTRLTVV.